This record covers a single T cell receptor (beta chain). Its antigen has not been determined. Qualities for individual bases were not recorded, and no much larger clone is one base off. These data come from a study of T cells in Graves' hyperthyroidism and ophthalmopathy (dated by TCRdb to between 2018 and 2021). Study-level background: Peripheral blood was collected at initial diagnosis, before any treatment. A discovery cohort of about a hundred patients, 43 with Graves' ophthalmopathy and more than 55 with stable Graves' hyperthyroidism, was used to find distinguishing TCR V-J signatures. Prospective prediction of ophthalmopathy was tested in an independent validation cohort of 18 to 20 hyperthyroidism patients and 17 patients who later progressed to ophthalmopathy. The 100 discovery patients were divided at random into training and test sets in a 7:3 ratio. In addition, the study compared T-cell repertoires in thyroid tissue and in blood from about six Graves' hyperthyroidism patients. Following sampling, methimazole starting at 30 mg daily was given to hyperthyroidism patients, and high-dose intravenous methylprednisolone was given to ophthalmopathy patients. According to the paper, TCR Vbeta CDR3 sequencing was carried out on over 130 peripheral blood samples, which came from more than 40 ophthalmopathy, around 74 hyperthyroidism and about 17 progressor patients. Paper-wide results and their limitations: No statistical method was used to set the sample size in advance, and investigators knew the group allocation. Blood samples also contained most of the expanded thyroid clonotypes (frequency above 0.001), which suggests that blood repertoires may reflect thyroid immune responses. In cross-validation, a model built on a 13 V-J signature told ophthalmopathy apart from stable hyperthyroidism with 87.88% sensitivity and roughly 81% specificity, and in testing the same model reached 80%/75%. In validation, progression to ophthalmopathy was predicted by the model with almost 71% sensitivity and just over 72% specificity, a median of approximately 7.1 months before onset.

The TCR beta CDR3 regions were amplified from the RNA transcripts. The TCR CDR3 was subjected to a first round of RT-PCR using the HTBI primer set and the Qiagen OneStep RT-PCR kit. Libraries were constructed in a second round of multiplex PCR, after which size selection and purification were performed. Sequencing of the libraries was done on an Illumina HiSeq2000 using paired-end 100 bp reads. In the paper's pipeline: SOAPnuke was used to process the raw data, with reads discarded if the reads contained adapters or uncalled bases, had a mean Phred below 15, or lacked an exact constant-primer or identifier match. COPE v1.2.5 was used to merge high-quality paired reads, and clonotypes were defined as unique nucleotide sequences. MiTCR v1.1 was used to align clonotypes to the IMGT TRBV, TRBD and TRBJ reference segments. The analysis was restricted to V-J combinations with a frequency above 0.0001, which together covered roughly 99% of the repertoires. A TCS score was defined as the ratio between F50 (clonal expansion) and ExV (chaos), using BLOSUM62-based TCRdist between CDR3 peptides within each V-J. Welch's t-statistics and random forest reduced roughly 500 V-J features to 13, which were used in a naive Bayes classifier (R e1071). In-frame beta chains were kept once TCRdb had trimmed the public reads at Q25 with fastp and called clones with MiXCR. CDR3 protein sequences are deduplicated, and each keeps its most common genes and DNA. Clone size and V and J calls follow TCRdb, not the original study. For this sample there are roughly 630,000 distinct CDR3 sequences; 15% to 19% appear just once. The top ten clones comprise under 8% of the sample.

A patient counted as having stable Graves' hyperthyroidism if no progression to ophthalmopathy occurred over 18 months of follow-up. Hyperthyroidism patients were newly diagnosed, had a disease duration of under 2 months, and were aged 18 to 65 years. Any patient with an uncontrolled infection, another autoimmune disease, pregnancy or lactation was excluded. Diagnoses were established on the basis of clinical symptoms, serum thyroxine and TRAb, thyroid ultrasound, and orbital computed tomography. Ficoll-Paque density gradient centrifugation was used to isolate PBMCs from approximately 10 ml of fresh peripheral blood. Total RNA was extracted using Trizol reagent, and RNA quality was assessed on an Agilent 2100 Bioanalyzer. The germline V gene encodes CDR1 KGHDR and CDR2 SFDVKD. The CDR3 goes from the cysteine to the phenylalanine over 11 residues. The kept DNA is CDR3 alone, 33 bases in frame from the first base. Trimming costs V 10 bases and J 1 base, and their ends lie 5 bases apart.

This sequence was found in a woman aged 25 to 39 with Graves' hyperthyroidism. The chain couples TRBV24-1 to TRBJ2-3, with the D gene not confidently named. Sequencing was performed on blood. The nucleotides read TGTGCCACGGCCCGCACAGATACGCAGTATTTT. Its protein is CATARTDTQYF.